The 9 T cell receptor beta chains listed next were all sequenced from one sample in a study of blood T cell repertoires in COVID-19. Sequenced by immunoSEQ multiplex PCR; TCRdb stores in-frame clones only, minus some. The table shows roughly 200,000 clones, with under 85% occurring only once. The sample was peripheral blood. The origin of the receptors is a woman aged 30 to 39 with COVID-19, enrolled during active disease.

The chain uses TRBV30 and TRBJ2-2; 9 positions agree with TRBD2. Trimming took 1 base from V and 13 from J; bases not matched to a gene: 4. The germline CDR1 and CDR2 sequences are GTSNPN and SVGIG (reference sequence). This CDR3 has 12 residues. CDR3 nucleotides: TGTGCCTGGAGTGGAGCGGGGGGAATGCTGTTTTTT. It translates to CAWSGAGGMLFF.

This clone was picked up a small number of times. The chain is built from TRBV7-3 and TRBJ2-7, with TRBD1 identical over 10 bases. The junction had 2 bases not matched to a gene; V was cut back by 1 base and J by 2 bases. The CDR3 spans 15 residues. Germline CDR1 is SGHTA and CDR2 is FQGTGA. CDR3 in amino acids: CASSLSGTGAYEQYF. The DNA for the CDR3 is TGTGCCAGCAGCTTAAGTGGGACAGGGGCCTACGAGCAGTACTTC.

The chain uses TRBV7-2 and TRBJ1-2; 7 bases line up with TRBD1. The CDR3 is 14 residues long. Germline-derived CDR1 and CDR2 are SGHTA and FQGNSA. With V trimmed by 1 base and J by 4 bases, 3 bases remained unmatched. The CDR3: CASSLGGQIYGYTF. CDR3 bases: TGTGCCAGCAGCTTAGGGGGACAGATCTATGGCTACACCTTC.

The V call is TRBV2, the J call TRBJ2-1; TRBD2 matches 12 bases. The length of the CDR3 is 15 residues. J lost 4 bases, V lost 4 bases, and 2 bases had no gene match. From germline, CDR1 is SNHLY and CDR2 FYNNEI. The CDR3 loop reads CASSAGLAGYNEQFF. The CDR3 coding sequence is TGTGCCAGCAGTGCCGGACTAGCGGGATACAATGAGCAGTTCTTC.

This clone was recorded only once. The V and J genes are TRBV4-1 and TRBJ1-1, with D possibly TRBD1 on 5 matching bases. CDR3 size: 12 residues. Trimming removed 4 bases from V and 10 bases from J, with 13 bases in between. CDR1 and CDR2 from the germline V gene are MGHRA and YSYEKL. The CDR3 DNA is TGCGCCAGCAGCCCACTTGGGGGGGGAGCTTTCTTT. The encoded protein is CASSPLGGGAFF.

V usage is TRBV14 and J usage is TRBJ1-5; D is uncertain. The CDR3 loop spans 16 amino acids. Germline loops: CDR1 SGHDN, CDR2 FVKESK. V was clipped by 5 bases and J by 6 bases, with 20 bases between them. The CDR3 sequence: CASSIETRGVGQPQHF. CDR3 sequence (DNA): TGTGCCAGCAGCATAGAGACGCGGGGAGTCGGTCAGCCCCAGCATTTT.

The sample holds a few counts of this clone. The CDR3: CASSAATRGEQYF. The CDR3 DNA follows: TGTGCCAGCAGCGCGGCAACTCGCGGCGAGCAGTACTTC. The chain couples TRBV9 to TRBJ2-7; D is undetermined. This CDR3 spans 13 amino acids. The V gene's germline CDR1 is SGDLS and CDR2 YYNGEE. Trimming left V 3 bases short and J 6 bases short, with 13 bases between.

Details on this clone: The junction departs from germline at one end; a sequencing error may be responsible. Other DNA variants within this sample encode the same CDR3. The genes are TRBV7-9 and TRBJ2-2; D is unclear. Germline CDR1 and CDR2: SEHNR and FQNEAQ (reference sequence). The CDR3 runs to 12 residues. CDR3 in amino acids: CASSSGTRELFF. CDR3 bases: TGTGCCAGCAGCTCAGGCACCCGGGAGCTGTTTTTT. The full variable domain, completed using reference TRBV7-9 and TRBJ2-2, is DTGVSQNPRHKITKRGQNVTFRCDPISEHNRLYWYRQTLGQGPEFLTYFQNEAQLEKSRLLSDRFSAERPKGSFSTLEIQRTEQGDSAMYLCASSSGTRELFFGEGSRLTVL.

The CDR3 region is CASSFSNYEQYF. CDR3 nucleotides: TGTGCCAGCAGCTTTTCAAACTACGAGCAGTACTTC. V and J are TRBV7-2 and TRBJ2-7; no definite D call. CDR3 length: 12 amino acids. Trimming removed 3 bases from V and 3 bases from J, with 6 bases in between. CDR1 SGHTA and CDR2 FQGNSA come from the germline V gene.